This T cell receptor beta chain is from a study of CD8+ T cells in alopecia areata. Study information: Treated patients swallowed 5 to 10 mg of oral tofacitinib twice daily.

After removal of 5 bases from V and 0 bases from J, the junction contained 4 bases not matched to a gene. Germline CDR1 MNHNS, CDR2 SASEGT. The length of the CDR3 is 15 residues. Study observations and caveats: Whereas mice showed it more clearly, TCR sharing across patients was murkier, possibly because of HLA.

This clone was observed a few times. Its antigen is unknown. Other DNA variants within this sample encode the same CDR3. The authors extracted RNA and reverse transcribed it into cDNA as the sequencing template. Assay: immunoSEQ multiplex PCR; the TCRdb copy retains only in-frame clones and omits some. The sample consists of about 140,000 clones, approximately 50% of them appearing once. The chain has TRBV6-1 and TRBJ2-3; 8 bases map to TRBD2. This TCR came from a human donor with alopecia areata. The sample consisted of CD4+ T cells sorted from blood, taken at week 0. CDR3 protein: CASSPLAASTDTQYF. The CDR3 nucleotides read TGTGCCAGCAGTCCACTAGCGGCTAGCACAGATACGCAGTATTTT.